The present entry profiles one TCR beta chain with its context. The antigen remains undetermined. The data derive from a study of T cell repertoires in cytomegalovirus infection. In the study overall: Carrying CMV and the relevant HLA type showed in public TCR beta signatures.

TCRdb reprocessed the reads with MiXCR, giving one entry per CDR3 protein. The repertoire consists of 900,000 to 950,000 distinct CDR3 sequences, with around 30% occurring once and the leading ten covering about 14%. The CDR3 consists of 15 residues. V dropped 0 bases and J dropped 4; count of bases not matched to a gene: 4. Germline values: CDR1 SGHRS, CDR2 YFSETQ. The J gene is TRBJ2-5, the V gene TRBV5-1; 9 bases align to TRBD1. Source: cultured CD8+ T cells from PBMCs, taken from culture after CMV antigen stimulation. This sequence originates from a human donor in good health (CMV status not recorded). Some clones in this sample may be carry-over from other donors' samples. CDR3 bases: TGCGCCAGCAGCTTGGGGCCGACAGGGGGAGAGACCCAGTACTTC. It yields the protein CASSLGPTGGETQYF.